The subject of this entry is one TCR beta chain. Its specificity is unknown. This specimen comes from a study of graft-versus-host responses after intestinal transplantation. Across the study: Recipients underwent multivisceral, liver-intestinal, or isolated intestinal transplants.

Repertoires were generated with immunoSEQ multiplex PCR, while TCRdb's copy carries only in-frame clones and drops some. The sample carries approximately 82,000 clones, approximately 95% recorded once. Study results and limitations: Graft-donor T cell macrochimerism coincided with high graft-versus-host to host-versus-graft clonal ratios in allografts. Declines in HvG clones occurring early post-transplant were associated with peak circulating GvH clone levels.

The length of the CDR3 is 14 residues. V lost 5 bases to trimming and J lost 3 bases, with 14 bases between them. CDR1 SGHRS and CDR2 YFSETQ come from the germline V gene. V and J are TRBV5-1 and TRBJ1-1; a possible D gene is TRBD1 (6 bases). The sequence was obtained from a human donor who was the organ donor for an intestinal transplant. The source was unstimulated CD8+ T cells sorted from spleen or lymph node cells, collected before transplant. CDR3 nucleotides: TGCGCCAGCAGGCTACAGGGATGGGACACTGAAGCTTTCTTT. The encoded protein is CASRLQGWDTEAFF.